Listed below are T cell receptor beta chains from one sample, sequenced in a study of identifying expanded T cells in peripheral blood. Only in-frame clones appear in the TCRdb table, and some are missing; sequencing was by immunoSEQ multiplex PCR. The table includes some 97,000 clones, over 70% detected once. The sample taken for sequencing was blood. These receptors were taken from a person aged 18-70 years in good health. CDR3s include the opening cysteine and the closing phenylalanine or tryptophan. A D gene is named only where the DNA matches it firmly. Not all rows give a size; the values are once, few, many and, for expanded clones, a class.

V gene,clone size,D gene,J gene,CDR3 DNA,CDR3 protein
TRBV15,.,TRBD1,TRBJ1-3,TGTGCCACCAGCAGGGGTACCGACAGGGTTGGAAACACCATATATTTT,CATSRGTDRVGNTIYF
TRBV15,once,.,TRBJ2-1,TGTGCCACTGGGATTTCCGGGACCAAACCCTACAATGAGCAGTTCTTC,CATGISGTKPYNEQFF
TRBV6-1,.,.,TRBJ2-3,TGTGCCAGCAGTGGGCAGGGAAGCACAGATACGCAGTATTTT,CASSGQGSTDTQYF
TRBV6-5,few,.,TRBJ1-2,TGTGCCAGCAGCCCCGGCGGGGGGGGCTACACCTTC,CASSPGGGGYTF
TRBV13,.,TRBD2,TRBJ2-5,TGTGCCAGCAGCTTAGAGGGTTCGGGCGCGGGGGAAGAGACCCAGTACTTC,CASSLEGSGAGEETQYF
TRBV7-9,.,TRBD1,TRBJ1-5,TGTGCCAGCAGCCAGGGGACAGGGGAAAATCAGCCCCAGCATTTT,CASSQGTGENQPQHF
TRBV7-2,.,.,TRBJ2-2,TGTGCCAGCAGCTTAGACTTCCAAGCCGGGGAGCTGTTTTTT,CASSLDFQAGELFF
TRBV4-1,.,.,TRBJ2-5,TGCGCCAGCAGCCAAGGAAGTTTTGAGACCCAGTACTTC,CASSQGSFETQYF
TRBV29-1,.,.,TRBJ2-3,TGCAGCGTTGGTCGGAGACGTACAGATACGCAGTATTTT,CSVGRRRTDTQYF
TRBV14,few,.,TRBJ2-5,TGTGCCAGCAGCCAACAAGAGACCCAGTACTTC,CASSQQETQYF
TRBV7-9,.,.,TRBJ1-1,TGTGCCAGCAGCTCCGCGACAGCCGAGTACACTGAAGCTTTCTTT,CASSSATAEYTEAFF
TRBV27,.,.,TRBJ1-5,TGTGCCAGCAGTTTAAGGGCAGGGGCTCAGCCCCAGCATTTT,CASSLRAGAQPQHF
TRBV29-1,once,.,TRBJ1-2,TGCAGCGTTGGGGGTACTCTTAACTATGGCTACACCTTC,CSVGGTLNYGYTF
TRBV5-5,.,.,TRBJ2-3,TGTGCCAGCAGCCCGGGGACCACAGATACGCAGTATTTT,CASSPGTTDTQYF
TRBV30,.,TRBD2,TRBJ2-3,TGTGCCTGGAGTGTAGGGCTAGCGGGAGGTGGCACGCAGTATTTT,CAWSVGLAGGGTQYF